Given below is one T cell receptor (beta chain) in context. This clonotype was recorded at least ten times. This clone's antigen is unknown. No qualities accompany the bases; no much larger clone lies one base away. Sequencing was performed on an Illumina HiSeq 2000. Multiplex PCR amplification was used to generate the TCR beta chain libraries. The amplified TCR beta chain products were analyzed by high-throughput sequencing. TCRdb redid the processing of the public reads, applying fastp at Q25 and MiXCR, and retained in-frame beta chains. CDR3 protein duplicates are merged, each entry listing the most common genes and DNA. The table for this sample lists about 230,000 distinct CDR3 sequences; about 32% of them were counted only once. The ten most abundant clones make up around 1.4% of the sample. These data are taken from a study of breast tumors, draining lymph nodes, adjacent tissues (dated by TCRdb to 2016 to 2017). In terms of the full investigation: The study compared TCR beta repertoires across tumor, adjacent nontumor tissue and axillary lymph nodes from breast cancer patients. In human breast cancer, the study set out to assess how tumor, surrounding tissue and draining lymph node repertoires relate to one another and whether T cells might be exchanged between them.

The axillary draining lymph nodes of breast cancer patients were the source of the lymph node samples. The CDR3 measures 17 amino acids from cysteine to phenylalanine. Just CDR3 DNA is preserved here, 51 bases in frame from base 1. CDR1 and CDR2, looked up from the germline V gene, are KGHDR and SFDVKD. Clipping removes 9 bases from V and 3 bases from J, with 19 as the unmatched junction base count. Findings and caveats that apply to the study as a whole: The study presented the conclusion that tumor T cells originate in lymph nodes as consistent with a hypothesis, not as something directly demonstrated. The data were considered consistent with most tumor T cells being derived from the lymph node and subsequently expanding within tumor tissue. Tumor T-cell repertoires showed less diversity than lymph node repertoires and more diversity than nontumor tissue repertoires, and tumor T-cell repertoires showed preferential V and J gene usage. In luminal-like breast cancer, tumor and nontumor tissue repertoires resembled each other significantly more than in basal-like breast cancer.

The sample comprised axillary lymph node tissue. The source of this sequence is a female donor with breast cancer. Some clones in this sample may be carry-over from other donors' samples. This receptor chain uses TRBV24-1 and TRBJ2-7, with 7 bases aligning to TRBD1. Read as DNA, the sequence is TGTGCCACCCCACCTCCCTCCGGGACAGCCTTTAACTACGAGCAGTACTTC. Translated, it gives CATPPPSGTAFNYEQYF.